The T cell receptor beta chain described here comes from a study of T-cell memory formation after mild COVID-19. Study-level points and caveats: Certain responding clones were present in pre-infection memory, suggesting participation of cross-reactive memory. Clones that contracted from day 15 to 85 were balanced CD4/CD8, while later expanders leaned CD4+.

TCRdb re-called the 5' RACE reads with MiXCR, one entry per CDR3 protein. This table holds 150,000 to 200,000 distinct CDR3 sequences, roughly 16% found once. V was clipped by 0 bases and J by 3 bases, with 7 bases between them. The CDR3 runs to 14 residues. Germline V gene lookup returns CDR1 MGHRA and CDR2 YSYEKL. This clonotype was seen repeatedly, ten times or more. Its antigen remains unidentified. The chain combines TRBV4-1 with TRBJ2-3; D remains ambiguous. The sample was PBMCs or a T cell subset sorted from them (not recorded which). The receptor's source is an adult woman who had mild COVID-19 (a few samples of this study predate the infection). Cell type and time point are not known. CDR3 residues: CASSQEGSTDTQYF. The DNA of the CDR3 is TGCGCCAGCAGCCAAGAGGGCTCAACAGATACGCAGTATTTT.